This T cell receptor (beta chain) was recorded in a study of blood T cell repertoires in COVID-19. Study-level background: Samples representing acute and convalescent COVID-19 were sourced from the United States, Italy and Spain.

Using immunoSEQ multiplex PCR, the repertoire was profiled, and TCRdb retains in-frame clones only, with some absent. The sample holds 140,000 to 150,000 clones, about 80% seen once. The length of the CDR3 is 14 residues. Trimming took 5 bases from V and 4 from J, leaving 12 bases between them. Per the germline V gene, CDR1 is LGHDT and CDR2 is YNNKEL (reference sequence). The chain recombines TRBV3-1 (or the pseudogene TRBV3-2) with TRBJ1-3; D remains ambiguous. What was sequenced was peripheral blood. The receptor comes from a human donor in a cohort sampled during active COVID-19. CDR3 region: CASSSQSTGNTIYF. CDR3 bases: TGTGCCAGCAGCTCACAGTCTACAGGAAACACCATATATTTT.